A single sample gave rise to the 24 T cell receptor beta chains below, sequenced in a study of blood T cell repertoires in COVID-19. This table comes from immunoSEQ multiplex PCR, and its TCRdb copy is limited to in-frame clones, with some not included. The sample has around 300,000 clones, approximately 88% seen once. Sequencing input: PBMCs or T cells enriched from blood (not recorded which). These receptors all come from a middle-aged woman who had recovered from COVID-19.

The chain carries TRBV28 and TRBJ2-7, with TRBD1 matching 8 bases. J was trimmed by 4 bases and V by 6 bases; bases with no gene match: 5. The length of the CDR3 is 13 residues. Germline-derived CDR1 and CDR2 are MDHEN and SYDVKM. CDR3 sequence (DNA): TGTGCCAGCAGGCAGGGGGCACGGTACGAGCAGTACTTC. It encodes CASRQGARYEQYF.

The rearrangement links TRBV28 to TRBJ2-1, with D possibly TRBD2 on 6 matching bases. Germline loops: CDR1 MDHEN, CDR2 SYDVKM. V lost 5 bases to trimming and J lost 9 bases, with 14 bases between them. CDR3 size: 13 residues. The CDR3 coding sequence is TGTGCCAGCAGTGCCCCCGGGAGAGGTGAGCAGTTCTTC. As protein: CASSAPGRGEQFF.

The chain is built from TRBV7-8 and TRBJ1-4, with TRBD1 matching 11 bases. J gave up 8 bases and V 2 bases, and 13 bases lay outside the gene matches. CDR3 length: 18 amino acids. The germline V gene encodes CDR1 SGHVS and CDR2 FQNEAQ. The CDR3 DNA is TGTGCCAGCAGCTTAATAGGACAGGGGGCAATGAAAGACGAAAAACTGTTTTTT. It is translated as CASSLIGQGAMKDEKLFF.

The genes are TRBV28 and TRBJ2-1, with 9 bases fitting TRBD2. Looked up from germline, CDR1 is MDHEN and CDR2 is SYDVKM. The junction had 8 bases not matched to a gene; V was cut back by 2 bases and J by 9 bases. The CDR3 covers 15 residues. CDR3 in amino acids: CASSLGAGGPVEQFF. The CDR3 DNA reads TGTGCCAGCAGTTTAGGGGCGGGAGGGCCCGTTGAGCAGTTCTTC.

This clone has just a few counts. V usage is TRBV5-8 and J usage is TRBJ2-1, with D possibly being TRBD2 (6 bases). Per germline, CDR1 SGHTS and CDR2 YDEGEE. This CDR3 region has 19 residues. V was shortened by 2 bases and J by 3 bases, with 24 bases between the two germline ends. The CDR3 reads CASSFDTKKAGQLYNEQFF. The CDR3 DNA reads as TGTGCCAGCAGCTTCGATACTAAAAAAGCGGGTCAGCTCTACAATGAGCAGTTCTTC.

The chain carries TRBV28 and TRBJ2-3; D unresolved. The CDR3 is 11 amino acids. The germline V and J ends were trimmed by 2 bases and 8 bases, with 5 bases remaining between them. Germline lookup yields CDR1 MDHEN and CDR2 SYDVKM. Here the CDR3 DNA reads TGTGCCAGCAGTTTACAGCGTACGCAGTATTTT. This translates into CASSLQRTQYF. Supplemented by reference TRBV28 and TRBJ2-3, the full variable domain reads DVKVTQSSRYLVKRTGEKVFLECVQDMDHENMFWYRQDPGLGLRLIYFSYDVKMKEKGDIPEGYSVSREKKERFSLILESASTNQTSMYLCASSLQRTQYFGPGTRLTVL.

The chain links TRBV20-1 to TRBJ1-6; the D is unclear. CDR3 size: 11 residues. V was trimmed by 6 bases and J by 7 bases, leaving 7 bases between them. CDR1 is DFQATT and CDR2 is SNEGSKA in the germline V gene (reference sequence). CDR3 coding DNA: TGCAGTGCAGGAGACAATTCACCCCTCCACTTT. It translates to CSAGDNSPLHF.

The CDR3 coding sequence is TGTGCCTGGAGGGCCCAGGGGGCGGATGGGCGGCCCCAGCATTTT. It is translated as CAWRAQGADGRPQHF. The chain couples TRBV30 to TRBJ1-5; 8 nucleotides match TRBD1. After removal of 3 bases from V and 9 bases from J, the junction contained 13 bases not matched to a gene. The CDR3 contains 15 residues. The germline V gene has CDR1 GTSNPN and CDR2 SVGIG (reference sequence).

The CDR3 coding sequence is TGTGCCAGCTCACCAACAGGCGTTTCTAACTATGGCTACACCTTC. It is translated as CASSPTGVSNYGYTF. This chain joins TRBV18 and TRBJ1-2, with D possibly TRBD1 on 5 matching bases. The ends were cut back, 2 bases at V and 0 bases at J, with 10 bases in the middle. Germline V CDR1 and CDR2: KGHSH, LQKENI. The CDR3 is 15 amino acids.

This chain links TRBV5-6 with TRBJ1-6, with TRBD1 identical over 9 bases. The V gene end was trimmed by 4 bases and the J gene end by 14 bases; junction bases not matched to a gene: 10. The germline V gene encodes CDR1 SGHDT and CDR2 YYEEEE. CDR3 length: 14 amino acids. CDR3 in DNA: TGTGCCAGCAGCCTCCCGGGACAGGGTAATACCCTCCACTTT. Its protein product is CASSLPGQGNTLHF.

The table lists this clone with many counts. CDR3 region: CASGLQGDEQYF. CDR3 coding DNA: TGCGCCAGCGGCCTACAGGGTGACGAGCAGTACTTC. The rearrangement links TRBV5-1 to TRBJ2-7; a possible D gene is TRBD1 (6 bases). Germline V gene data show CDR1 as SGHRS and CDR2 as YFSETQ. The CDR3 extends over 12 amino acids. Trimming stripped 7 bases from V and 5 bases from J, with 13 bases between.

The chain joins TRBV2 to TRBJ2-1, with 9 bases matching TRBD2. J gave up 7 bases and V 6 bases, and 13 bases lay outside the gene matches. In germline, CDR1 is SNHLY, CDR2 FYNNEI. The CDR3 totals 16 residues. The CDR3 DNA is TGTGCCAGCAGGCCTCGATCTAGCGGGAAGTCAAATGAGCAGTTCTTC. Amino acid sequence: CASRPRSSGKSNEQFF.

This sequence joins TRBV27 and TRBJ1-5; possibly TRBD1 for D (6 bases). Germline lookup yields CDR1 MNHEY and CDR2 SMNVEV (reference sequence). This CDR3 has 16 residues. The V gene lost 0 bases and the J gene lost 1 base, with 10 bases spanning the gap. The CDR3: CASSLSGGPSNQPQHF. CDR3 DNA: TGTGCCAGCAGTTTATCGGGGGGGCCCAGCAATCAGCCCCAGCATTTT.

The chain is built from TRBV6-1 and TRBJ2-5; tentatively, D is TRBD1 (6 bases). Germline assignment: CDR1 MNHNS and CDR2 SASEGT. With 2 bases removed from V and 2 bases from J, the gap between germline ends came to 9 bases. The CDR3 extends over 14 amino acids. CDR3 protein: CASSEQGQQETQYF. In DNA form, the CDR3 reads TGTGCCAGCAGTGAACAAGGACAGCAAGAGACCCAGTACTTC.

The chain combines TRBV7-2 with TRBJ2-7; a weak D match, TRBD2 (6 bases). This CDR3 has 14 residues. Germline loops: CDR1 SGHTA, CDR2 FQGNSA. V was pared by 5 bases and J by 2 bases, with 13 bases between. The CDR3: CASSQPGLTYEQYF. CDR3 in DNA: TGTGCCAGCAGCCAACCGGGACTTACCTACGAGCAGTACTTC.

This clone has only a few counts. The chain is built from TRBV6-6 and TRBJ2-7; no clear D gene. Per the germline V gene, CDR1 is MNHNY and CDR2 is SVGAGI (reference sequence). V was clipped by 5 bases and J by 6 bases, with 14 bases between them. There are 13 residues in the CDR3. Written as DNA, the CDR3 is TGTGCCAGCAGTAAACTCGTCCGTGGCGAGCAGTACTTC. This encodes CASSKLVRGEQYF.

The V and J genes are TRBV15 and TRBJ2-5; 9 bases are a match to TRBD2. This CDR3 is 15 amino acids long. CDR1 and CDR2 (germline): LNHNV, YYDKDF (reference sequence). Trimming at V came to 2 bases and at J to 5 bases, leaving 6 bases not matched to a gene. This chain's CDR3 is CATSRLPGLAETQYF. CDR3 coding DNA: TGTGCCACCAGCAGACTACCGGGACTAGCCGAGACCCAGTACTTC.

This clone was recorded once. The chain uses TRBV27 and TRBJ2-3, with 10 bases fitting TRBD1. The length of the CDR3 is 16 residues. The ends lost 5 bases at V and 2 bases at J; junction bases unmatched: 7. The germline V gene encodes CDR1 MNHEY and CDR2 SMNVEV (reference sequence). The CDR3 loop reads CASSRQGARNTDTQYF. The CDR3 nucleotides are TGTGCCAGCAGTCGACAGGGGGCGAGGAACACAGATACGCAGTATTTT.

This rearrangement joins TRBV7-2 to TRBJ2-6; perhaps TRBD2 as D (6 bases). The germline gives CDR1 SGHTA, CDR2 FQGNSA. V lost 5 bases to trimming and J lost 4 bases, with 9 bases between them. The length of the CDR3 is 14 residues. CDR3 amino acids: CASSTGSGANVLTF. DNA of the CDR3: TGTGCCAGCAGCACCGGGAGCGGGGCCAACGTCCTGACTTTC.

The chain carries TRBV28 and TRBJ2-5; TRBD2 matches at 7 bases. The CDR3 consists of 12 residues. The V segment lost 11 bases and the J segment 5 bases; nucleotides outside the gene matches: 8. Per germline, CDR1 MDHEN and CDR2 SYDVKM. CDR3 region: CAGGGPGETQYF. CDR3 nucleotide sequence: TGTGCCGGGGGAGGGCCTGGGGAGACCCAGTACTTC.

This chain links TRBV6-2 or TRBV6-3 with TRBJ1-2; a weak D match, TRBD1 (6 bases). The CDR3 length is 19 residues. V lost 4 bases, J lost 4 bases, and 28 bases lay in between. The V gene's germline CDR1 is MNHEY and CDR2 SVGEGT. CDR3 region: CASSLLRPGGGPYSYGYTF. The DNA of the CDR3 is TGTGCCAGCAGTTTACTGAGGCCCGGCGGGGGCCCGTACAGCTATGGCTACACCTTC.

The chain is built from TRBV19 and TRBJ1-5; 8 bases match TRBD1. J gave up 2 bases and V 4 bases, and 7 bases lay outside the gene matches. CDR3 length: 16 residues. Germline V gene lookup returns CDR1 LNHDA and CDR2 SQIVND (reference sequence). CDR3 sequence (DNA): TGTGCCAGTAGTACTAGGACAGGGTATCGCAATCAGCCCCAGCATTTT. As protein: CASSTRTGYRNQPQHF.

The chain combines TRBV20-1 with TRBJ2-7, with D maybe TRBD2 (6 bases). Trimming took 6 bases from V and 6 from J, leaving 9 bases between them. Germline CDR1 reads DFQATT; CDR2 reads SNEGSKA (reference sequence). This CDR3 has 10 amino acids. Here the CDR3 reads CSASGAEQYF. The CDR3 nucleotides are TGCAGTGCGTCGGGAGCCGAGCAGTACTTC.

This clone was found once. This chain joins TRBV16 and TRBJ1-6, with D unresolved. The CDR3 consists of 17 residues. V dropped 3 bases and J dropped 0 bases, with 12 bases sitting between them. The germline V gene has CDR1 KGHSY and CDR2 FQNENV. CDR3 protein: CASSHPYASSYNSPLHF. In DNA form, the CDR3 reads TGTGCCAGCAGCCATCCATACGCGAGCTCCTATAATTCACCCCTCCACTTT.